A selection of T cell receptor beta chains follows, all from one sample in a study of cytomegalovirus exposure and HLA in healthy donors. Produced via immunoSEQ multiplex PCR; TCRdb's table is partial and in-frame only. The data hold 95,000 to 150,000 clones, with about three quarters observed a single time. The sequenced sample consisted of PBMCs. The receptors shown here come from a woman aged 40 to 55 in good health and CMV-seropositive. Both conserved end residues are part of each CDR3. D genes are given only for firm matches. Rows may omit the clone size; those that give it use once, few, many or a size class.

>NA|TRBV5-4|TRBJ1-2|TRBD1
CASSSPGQPNYGYTF
TGTGCCAGCAGCTCACCGGGACAGCCTAACTATGGCTACACCTTC
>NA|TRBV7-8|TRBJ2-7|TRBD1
CASSLGTGTYEQYF
TGTGCCAGCAGCTTGGGGACAGGGACCTACGAGCAGTACTTC
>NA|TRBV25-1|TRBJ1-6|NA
CASSDSDTYPSPLHF
TGTGCCAGCAGTGACTCGGACACCTACCCTTCACCCCTCCACTTT
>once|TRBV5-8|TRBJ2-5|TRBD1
CASSLRTGVETQYF
TGTGCCAGCAGCCTCCGAACAGGGGTAGAGACCCAGTACTTC
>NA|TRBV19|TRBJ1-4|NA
CASSDLGRHNEKLFF
TGTGCCAGTAGTGACCTCGGGAGACATAATGAAAAACTGTTTTTT
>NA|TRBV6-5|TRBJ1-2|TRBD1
CASRPGQNYGYTF
TGTGCCAGCAGACCGGGACAGAACTATGGCTACACCTTC
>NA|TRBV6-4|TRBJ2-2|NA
CASKNGGGETGELFF
TGTGCCAGCAAGAACGGAGGGGGCGAGACCGGGGAGCTGTTTTTT
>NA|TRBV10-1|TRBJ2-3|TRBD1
CASSEVGRGIDTQYF
TGCGCCAGCAGTGAGGTTGGCAGGGGGATAGATACGCAGTATTTT
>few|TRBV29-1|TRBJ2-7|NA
CSVETARNYEQYF
TGCAGCGTTGAAACTGCCAGGAATTACGAGCAGTACTTC
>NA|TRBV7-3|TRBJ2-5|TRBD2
CASSLMAGGEETQYF
TGTGCCAGCAGCTTAATGGCGGGGGGGGAAGAGACCCAGTACTTC
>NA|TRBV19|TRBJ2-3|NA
CASSQTAGTQYF
TGTGCCAGTAGCCAGACGGCGGGGACGCAGTATTTT
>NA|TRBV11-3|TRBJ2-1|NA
CASSLGGWGGIGDEQFF
TGTGCCAGCAGCTTAGGGGGATGGGGGGGCATTGGCGATGAGCAGTTCTTC
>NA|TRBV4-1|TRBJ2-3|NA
CASSQDYDGRGIDTQYF
TGCGCCAGCAGCCAAGATTATGATGGCAGGGGAATCGATACGCAGTATTTT
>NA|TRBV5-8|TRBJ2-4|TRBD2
CASSLTSGGKNIQYF
TGTGCCAGCAGCCTTACTAGCGGGGGTAAAAACATTCAGTACTTC
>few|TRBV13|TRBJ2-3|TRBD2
CASSPGTSASTDTQYF
TGTGCCAGCAGCCCCGGGACTAGCGCTAGCACAGATACGCAGTATTTT
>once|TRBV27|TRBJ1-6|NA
CASKPLGAGDSPLHF
TGTGCCAGCAAACCGCTGGGGGCGGGTGATTCACCCCTCCACTTT
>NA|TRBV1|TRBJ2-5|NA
CTSSQCPAGVPETQYF
TGCACCAGCAGCCAGTGTCCGGCGGGAGTCCCAGAGACCCAGTACTTC
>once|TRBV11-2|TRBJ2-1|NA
CASSYGRAQFF
TGTGCCAGCAGCTACGGGAGAGCTCAGTTCTTC
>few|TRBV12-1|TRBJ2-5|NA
CASSRGTSGGSRGQETQYF
TGTGCCAGCAGCAGGGGGACTAGCGGGGGTAGTAGGGGTCAAGAGACCCAGTACTTC
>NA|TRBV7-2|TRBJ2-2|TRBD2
CASSLAGGRNTGELFF
TGTGCCAGCAGCCTAGCGGGAGGGAGGAACACCGGGGAGCTGTTTTTT
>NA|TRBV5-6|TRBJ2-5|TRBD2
CASRPGRAQETQYF
TGTGCCAGCAGGCCCGGGAGGGCCCAAGAGACCCAGTACTTC
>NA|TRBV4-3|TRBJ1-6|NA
CASSQDLRVTDNSPLHF
TGCGCCAGCAGCCAAGATCTCCGGGTCACTGATAATTCCCCCCTCCACTTT
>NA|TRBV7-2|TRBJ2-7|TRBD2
CASSPRGTRLYEQYF
TGTGCCAGCAGCCCCCGTGGGACTAGGCTCTACGAGCAGTACTTC
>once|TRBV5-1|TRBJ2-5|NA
CASSLDSIQQTQYF
TGCGCCAGCAGCCTGGACAGCATCCAACAGACCCAGTACTTC
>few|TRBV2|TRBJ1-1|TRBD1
CASLGDRGRAFF
TGTGCCAGCCTTGGGGACAGGGGGCGAGCTTTCTTT
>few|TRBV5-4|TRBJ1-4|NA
CASSLGGTATNEKLFF
TGTGCCAGCAGCTTGGGGGGGACTGCAACTAATGAAAAACTGTTTTTT
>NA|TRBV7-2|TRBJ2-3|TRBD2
CASSLGLAGVDTQYF
TGTGCCAGCAGCTTAGGACTAGCGGGAGTTGATACGCAGTATTTT
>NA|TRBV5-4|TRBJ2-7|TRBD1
CASSPGQGGYEQYF
TGTGCCAGCAGCCCTGGACAGGGGGGGTACGAGCAGTACTTC
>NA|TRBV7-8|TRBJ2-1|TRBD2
CASSGYSGLADRENEQFF
TGTGCCAGCAGCGGGTATTCGGGACTAGCGGACCGAGAAAATGAGCAGTTCTTC
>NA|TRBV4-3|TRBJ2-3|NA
CASSQDSSWPDTQYF
TGCGCCAGCAGCCAAGATTCGTCCTGGCCAGATACGCAGTATTTT
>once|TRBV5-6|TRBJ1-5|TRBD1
CASSSGTDPLGPRHF
TGTGCCAGCAGCTCCGGGACAGACCCTCTGGGGCCCCGGCATTTT
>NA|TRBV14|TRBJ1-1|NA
CASSPRGAVTYTEAFF
TGTGCCAGCAGCCCCCGCGGGGCAGTTACATACACTGAAGCTTTCTTT